This T cell receptor beta chain was identified in a study of technical replicates of blood from several donors (dated by TCRdb to the late 2010s). The germline V gene supplies CDR1 MNHEY and CDR2 SVGAGI. From the cysteine through the phenylalanine, the CDR3 covers 14 amino acids. Here the CDR3 DNA is all that survives: 42 bases in frame from base 1. Trimming removed 5 bases from V and 4 bases from J; the gene matches leave 6 bases unexplained. The protocol used for the library was the immunoSEQ multiplex PCR assay. TCRdb carries this immuneACCESS record with in-frame sequences only. Its versions omit some clonotypes, under half of them owing to an unresolved V gene in the studies checked, with the rest unexplained. Across this sample there are 78,000 or so clones, with around nine tenths seen only once. Less than 0.5% of the sample is held by the ten biggest clonotypes. Points on this clone: Which antigen it targets is not known. Nothing much larger sits one base from this clone, and base qualities are not available.

This chain is built from TRBV6-5 and TRBJ1-1; the central 8 bases match TRBD1. The TCR originated in a human donor in good health. The sample taken for sequencing was T cells isolated from PBMCs. This receptor has the CDR3 CASSGDRTGTEAFF. The DNA reads TGTGCCAGCAGTGGGGACAGGACGGGCACTGAAGCTTTCTTT.